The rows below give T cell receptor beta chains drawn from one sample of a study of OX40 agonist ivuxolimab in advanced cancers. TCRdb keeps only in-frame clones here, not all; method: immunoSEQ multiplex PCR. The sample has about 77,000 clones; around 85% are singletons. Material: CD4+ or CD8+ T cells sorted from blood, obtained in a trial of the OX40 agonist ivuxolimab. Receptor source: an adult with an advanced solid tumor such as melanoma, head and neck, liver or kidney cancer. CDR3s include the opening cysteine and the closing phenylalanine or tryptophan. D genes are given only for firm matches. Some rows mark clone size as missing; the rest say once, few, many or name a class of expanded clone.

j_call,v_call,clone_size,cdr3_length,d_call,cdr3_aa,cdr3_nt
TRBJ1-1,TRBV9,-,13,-,CASSRRGNTEAFF,TGTGCCAGCAGCCGCAGGGGGAACACTGAAGCTTTCTTT
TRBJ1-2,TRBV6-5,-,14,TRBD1,CASSSDRANYGYTF,TGTGCCAGCAGTTCCGACAGGGCCAACTATGGCTACACCTTC
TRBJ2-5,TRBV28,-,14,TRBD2,CASRLAGAGETQYF,TGTGCCAGCAGACTAGCGGGGGCCGGGGAGACCCAGTACTTC
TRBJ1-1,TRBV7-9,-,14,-,CASSPRTRGTEAFF,TGTGCCAGCAGCCCACGGACCCGGGGCACTGAAGCTTTCTTT
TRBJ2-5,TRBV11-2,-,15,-,CASSKDRTFQETQYF,TGTGCCAGCAGCAAAGACAGGACGTTTCAAGAGACCCAGTACTTC
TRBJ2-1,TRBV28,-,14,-,CASKGELQSDEQFF,TGTGCCAGCAAAGGGGAACTCCAAAGCGATGAGCAGTTCTTC
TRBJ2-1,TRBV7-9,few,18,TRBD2,CASSSPFRLAGRRNEQFF,TGTGCCAGCAGCTCACCTTTTAGGCTAGCGGGGAGGAGAAATGAGCAGTTCTTC
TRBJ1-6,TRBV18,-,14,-,CASSTQTPPVTLHF,TGTGCCAGCTCAACACAAACCCCGCCCGTAACCCTCCACTTT
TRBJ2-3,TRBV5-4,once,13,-,CASSLDSTDTQYF,TGTGCCAGCAGCTTGGATAGCACAGATACGCAGTATTTT
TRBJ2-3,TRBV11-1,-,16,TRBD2,CASSLVAGGLTDTQYF,TGTGCCAGCAGCTTAGTAGCGGGAGGACTAACAGATACGCAGTATTTT
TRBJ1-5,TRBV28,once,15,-,CASTPSRGQGQPQHF,TGTGCCAGCACCCCCTCGAGAGGGCAGGGTCAGCCCCAGCATTTT